Listed below are T cell receptor beta chains from one sample, sequenced in a study of blood T cells in healthy people across ages. TCRdb used MiXCR to reprocess the 5' RACE reads, holding one entry per CDR3 protein. This sample has around 870,000 distinct CDR3 sequences, with less than 35% found just once. The sequenced sample was blood. These receptors all come from an elderly woman in good health. Both conserved end residues are part of each CDR3. The D gene is left open where the match is weak. Clone sizes are given selectively: once, few, many, or a class where the clone is expanded.

D gene: .; V gene: TRBV9; clone size: many; J gene: TRBJ2-1; CDR3 protein: CASSSPWENEQFF; CDR3 DNA: TGTGCCAGCAGCTCTCCTTGGGAGAATGAGCAGTTCTTC
D gene: .; V gene: TRBV2; clone size: few; J gene: TRBJ1-5; CDR3 protein: CASSEKSGVSNQPQHF; CDR3 DNA: TGTGCCAGCAGTGAAAAGTCAGGGGTCAGCAATCAGCCCCAGCATTTT
D gene: .; V gene: TRBV14; clone size: many; J gene: TRBJ1-2; CDR3 protein: CASSQPGSRAFYGYTF; CDR3 DNA: TGTGCCAGCAGCCAGCCCGGGTCCAGGGCCTTCTATGGCTACACCTTC
D gene: TRBD2; V gene: TRBV20-1; clone size: many; J gene: TRBJ2-1; CDR3 protein: CSGGRGGNEQFF; CDR3 DNA: TGCAGTGGGGGGCGGGGGGGCAATGAGCAGTTCTTC
D gene: TRBD1; V gene: TRBV9; clone size: many; J gene: TRBJ2-5; CDR3 protein: CASSVGDRGETQYF; CDR3 DNA: TGTGCCAGCAGCGTAGGCGACAGGGGCGAGACCCAGTACTTC
D gene: TRBD2; V gene: TRBV4-3; clone size: many; J gene: TRBJ2-1; CDR3 protein: CASSSQPGGASSNEQFF; CDR3 DNA: TGCGCCAGCAGCAGTCAGCCCGGGGGGGCCTCTAGCAATGAGCAGTTCTTC
D gene: .; V gene: TRBV6-2/TRBV6-3; clone size: many; J gene: TRBJ2-1; CDR3 protein: CASRFYNEQFF; CDR3 DNA: TGTGCCAGCAGATTTTACAATGAGCAGTTCTTC
D gene: .; V gene: TRBV29-1; clone size: many; J gene: TRBJ2-3; CDR3 protein: CSATGGTDTQYF; CDR3 DNA: TGCAGCGCCACGGGTGGCACAGATACGCAGTATTTT
D gene: .; V gene: TRBV27; clone size: .; J gene: TRBJ2-7; CDR3 protein: CASREGPGPYEQYF; CDR3 DNA: TGTGCCAGCAGGGAGGGGCCCGGGCCCTACGAGCAGTACTTC
D gene: .; V gene: TRBV12-3/TRBV12-4; clone size: .; J gene: TRBJ2-3; CDR3 protein: CASSWGRTDVQYF; CDR3 DNA: TGTGCCAGCAGTTGGGGAAGAACAGATGTGCAGTATTTT
D gene: .; V gene: TRBV20-1; clone size: few; J gene: TRBJ2-3; CDR3 protein: CSPRAQYF; CDR3 DNA: TGCAGTCCGCGGGCGCAGTATTTT
D gene: .; V gene: TRBV20-1; clone size: few; J gene: TRBJ2-5; CDR3 protein: CSAPSEETQYF; CDR3 DNA: TGCAGTGCTCCTAGTGAAGAGACCCAGTACTTC
D gene: .; V gene: TRBV6-1; clone size: many; J gene: TRBJ2-3; CDR3 protein: CASSPLGGVSTDTQYF; CDR3 DNA: TGTGCCAGCAGTCCCCTCGGAGGGGTTAGCACAGATACGCAGTATTTT
D gene: .; V gene: TRBV12-3/TRBV12-4; clone size: .; J gene: TRBJ1-3; CDR3 protein: CASSFHTSGNTIYF; CDR3 DNA: TGTGCCAGCAGTTTCCACACCTCTGGAAACACCATATATTTT
D gene: TRBD2; V gene: TRBV10-3; clone size: many; J gene: TRBJ2-5; CDR3 protein: CAIRRTSGQETQYF; CDR3 DNA: TGTGCCATCAGGCGGACTAGCGGCCAAGAGACCCAGTACTTC
D gene: TRBD1; V gene: TRBV12-3/TRBV12-4; clone size: few; J gene: TRBJ2-2; CDR3 protein: CASSLAKQGVTGELFF; CDR3 DNA: TGTGCCAGCAGTTTAGCGAAACAGGGGGTAACCGGGGAGCTGTTTTTT
D gene: TRBD1; V gene: TRBV20-1; clone size: .; J gene: TRBJ2-1; CDR3 protein: CSARGGQMFNEQFF; CDR3 DNA: TGCAGTGCTAGAGGGGGACAGATGTTTAATGAGCAGTTCTTC
D gene: .; V gene: TRBV7-9; clone size: many; J gene: TRBJ2-5; CDR3 protein: CASSLVLDKLHQETQYF; CDR3 DNA: TGTGCCAGCAGCTTAGTCTTGGACAAACTTCATCAAGAGACCCAGTACTTC
D gene: .; V gene: TRBV12-3/TRBV12-4; clone size: many; J gene: TRBJ2-7; CDR3 protein: CASSLVYRVSYEQYF; CDR3 DNA: TGTGCCAGCAGTTTAGTATACAGGGTCTCCTACGAGCAGTACTTC
D gene: TRBD2; V gene: TRBV27; clone size: many; J gene: TRBJ2-3; CDR3 protein: CASSLFAGGPTDTQYF; CDR3 DNA: TGTGCCAGCAGTTTATTCGCGGGGGGCCCCACAGATACGCAGTATTTT
D gene: TRBD2; V gene: TRBV20-1; clone size: .; J gene: TRBJ2-2; CDR3 protein: CSARVGLAGGTSTGELFF; CDR3 DNA: TGCAGTGCTAGAGTCGGACTAGCGGGGGGTACAAGCACCGGGGAGCTGTTTTTT
D gene: .; V gene: TRBV10-3; clone size: many; J gene: TRBJ2-1; CDR3 protein: CAISGGERRPYNEQFF; CDR3 DNA: TGTGCCATCAGTGGGGGGGAAAGGCGTCCCTACAATGAGCAGTTCTTC
D gene: TRBD1; V gene: TRBV24-1; clone size: .; J gene: TRBJ2-7; CDR3 protein: CATRMDRNKVAEQYF; CDR3 DNA: TGTGCCACCAGGATGGACAGGAATAAAGTCGCCGAGCAGTACTTC
D gene: .; V gene: TRBV12-3/TRBV12-4; clone size: .; J gene: TRBJ1-1; CDR3 protein: CASSLRQGLGNTEAFF; CDR3 DNA: TGTGCCAGCAGTTTGAGGCAGGGACTTGGGAACACTGAAGCTTTCTTT
D gene: .; V gene: TRBV5-1; clone size: .; J gene: TRBJ2-2; CDR3 protein: CASSLVVDGELFF; CDR3 DNA: TGCGCCAGCAGCTTGGTGGTGGACGGGGAGCTGTTTTTT
D gene: .; V gene: TRBV4-3; clone size: many; J gene: TRBJ1-5; CDR3 protein: CASSQDGRAAGPNQPQHF; CDR3 DNA: TGCGCCAGCAGCCAAGACGGCCGCGCAGCGGGTCCTAATCAGCCCCAGCATTTT
D gene: .; V gene: TRBV20-1; clone size: few; J gene: TRBJ1-5; CDR3 protein: CSAGGGNSNQPQHF; CDR3 DNA: TGCAGTGCTGGAGGGGGGAATAGCAATCAGCCCCAGCATTTT
D gene: TRBD1; V gene: TRBV12-3/TRBV12-4; clone size: many; J gene: TRBJ2-4; CDR3 protein: CASSLTPGQLAKNIQYF; CDR3 DNA: TGTGCCAGCAGTTTAACCCCGGGACAGCTAGCCAAAAACATTCAGTACTTC
D gene: .; V gene: TRBV4-3; clone size: many; J gene: TRBJ2-6; CDR3 protein: CASSQDLASSGANVLTF; CDR3 DNA: TGCGCCAGCAGCCAAGATTTGGCGAGCTCTGGGGCCAACGTCCTGACTTTC
D gene: .; V gene: TRBV5-5; clone size: .; J gene: TRBJ2-7; CDR3 protein: CASSFRREGYEQYF; CDR3 DNA: TGTGCCAGCAGCTTTCGGAGGGAAGGGTACGAGCAGTACTTC
D gene: .; V gene: TRBV19; clone size: .; J gene: TRBJ1-4; CDR3 protein: CASSPGANEKLFF; CDR3 DNA: TGTGCCAGTAGTCCAGGGGCGAATGAAAAACTGTTTTTT
D gene: .; V gene: TRBV11-2; clone size: many; J gene: TRBJ2-3; CDR3 protein: CASSQEGAIKVDTQYF; CDR3 DNA: TGTGCCAGCAGCCAAGAAGGAGCGATTAAGGTAGATACGCAGTATTTT
D gene: .; V gene: TRBV27; clone size: few; J gene: TRBJ1-2; CDR3 protein: CASRDSGVIGGYTF; CDR3 DNA: TGTGCCAGCAGAGACTCAGGGGTAATCGGAGGCTACACCTTC
D gene: .; V gene: TRBV5-1; clone size: many; J gene: TRBJ2-3; CDR3 protein: CASSLGSWGNTDTQYF; CDR3 DNA: TGCGCCAGCAGCTTGGGATCATGGGGGAACACAGATACGCAGTATTTT